The text below deals with one TCR beta chain. The germline V gene encodes CDR1 SEHNR and CDR2 FQNEAQ (reference sequence). With 4 bases clipped from V and 8 bases from J, the junction kept 7 bases outside the gene matches. The CDR3 is 15 amino acids. This PCR relied on a set of 60 Vbeta primers and 13 Jbeta primers. Clones were sequenced by immunoSEQ multiplex PCR, and TCRdb holds only the in-frame ones, with some missing. The sample consists of some 120,000 clones, 75% to 85% of them appearing once. This specimen comes from a study of cytomegalovirus exposure and HLA in healthy donors. Background on the study: Earlier, almost 120 million unique TCR beta sequences were recovered from some 200 million T cells by an analysis.

The clonotype originates from a man between 35 and 55 years old in good health and CMV-seronegative. The J gene is TRBJ2-2, the V gene TRBV7-9; 10 bases map to TRBD2. Sequencing input: PBMCs. The CDR3 region is CASSSTPLAGGELFF. The CDR3 DNA reads TGTGCCAGCAGCTCGACACCACTAGCGGGAGGGGAGCTGTTTTTT. The complete variable domain, with remaining parts taken from reference TRBV7-9 and TRBJ2-2, reads DTGVSQNPRHKITKRGQNVTFRCDPISEHNRLYWYRQTLGQGPEFLTYFQNEAQLEKSRLLSDRFSAERPKGSFSTLEIQRTEQGDSAMYLCASSSTPLAGGELFFGEGSRLTVL.